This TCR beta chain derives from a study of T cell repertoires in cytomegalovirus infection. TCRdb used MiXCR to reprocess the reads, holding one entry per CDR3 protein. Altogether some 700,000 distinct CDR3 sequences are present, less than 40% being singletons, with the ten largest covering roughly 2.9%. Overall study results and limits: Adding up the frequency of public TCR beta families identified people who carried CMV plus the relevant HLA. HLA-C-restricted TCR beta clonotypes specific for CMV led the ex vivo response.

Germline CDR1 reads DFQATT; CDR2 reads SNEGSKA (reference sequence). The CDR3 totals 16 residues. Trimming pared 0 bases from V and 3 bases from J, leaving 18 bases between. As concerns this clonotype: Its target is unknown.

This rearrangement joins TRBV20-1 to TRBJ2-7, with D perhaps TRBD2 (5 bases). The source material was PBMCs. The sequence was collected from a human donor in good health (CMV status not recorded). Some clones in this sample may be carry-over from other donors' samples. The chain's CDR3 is CSARDPGGPRRYEQYF. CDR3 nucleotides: TGCAGTGCTAGAGATCCAGGAGGCCCACGGCGCTACGAGCAGTACTTC.